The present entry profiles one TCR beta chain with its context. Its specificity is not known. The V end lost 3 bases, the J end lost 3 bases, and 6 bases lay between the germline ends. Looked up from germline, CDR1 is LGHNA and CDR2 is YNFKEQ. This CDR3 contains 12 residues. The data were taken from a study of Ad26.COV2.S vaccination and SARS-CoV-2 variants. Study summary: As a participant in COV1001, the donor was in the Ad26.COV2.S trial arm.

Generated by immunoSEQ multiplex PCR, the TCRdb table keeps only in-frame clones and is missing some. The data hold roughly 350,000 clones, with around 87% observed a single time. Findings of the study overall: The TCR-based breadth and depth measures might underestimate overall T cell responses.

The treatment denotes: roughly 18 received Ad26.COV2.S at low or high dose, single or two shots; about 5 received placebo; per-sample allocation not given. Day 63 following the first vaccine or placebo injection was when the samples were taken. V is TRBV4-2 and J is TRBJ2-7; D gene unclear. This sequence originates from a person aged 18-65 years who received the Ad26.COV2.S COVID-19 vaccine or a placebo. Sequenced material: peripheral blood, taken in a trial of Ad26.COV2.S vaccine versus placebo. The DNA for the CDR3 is TGTGCCAGCAGCCACGGGCGCTACGAGCAGTACTTC. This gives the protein CASSHGRYEQYF.